This T cell receptor (beta chain) was recovered during a study of CD8 T cells in ankylosing spondylitis. Whole-study findings and limits: Reactive arthritis synovial fluid and blood were previously reported to contain some motif variants. Disease-associated clones were reportedly significantly overrepresented in matched ankylosing spondylitis synovial fluid. Clones linked to disease, bearing a CD8+ phenotype, were relatively rare in peripheral blood. Made up of about eight highly homologous variants, a TCR beta motif appeared characteristic of ankylosing spondylitis blood.

Quantitative 5'-RACE with molecular barcodes was used to make the TCR beta libraries. TCRdb reanalysed the 5' RACE reads using MiXCR and keeps one entry per CDR3 protein. The profile covers 330,000 or so distinct CDR3 sequences, with approximately 8% appearing a single time and more than 12% taken by the ten largest. The CDR3 consists of 15 residues. Trimming cost V 1 base and J 3 bases, with 13 bases left between them. CDR1 and CDR2 (germline): SGHDT, YYEEEE. About this clonotype itself: What it binds is unknown.

The material sequenced was blood, either unsorted or a sorted T cell fraction (not recorded which). The rearrangement links TRBV5-6 to TRBJ2-5; tentative D call: TRBD2 (5 bases). The TCR was taken from a male donor with ankylosing spondylitis. CDR3: CASSLYPLEEETQYF. The CDR3 coding sequence is TGTGCCAGCAGCTTGTACCCACTAGAGGAAGAGACCCAGTACTTC.